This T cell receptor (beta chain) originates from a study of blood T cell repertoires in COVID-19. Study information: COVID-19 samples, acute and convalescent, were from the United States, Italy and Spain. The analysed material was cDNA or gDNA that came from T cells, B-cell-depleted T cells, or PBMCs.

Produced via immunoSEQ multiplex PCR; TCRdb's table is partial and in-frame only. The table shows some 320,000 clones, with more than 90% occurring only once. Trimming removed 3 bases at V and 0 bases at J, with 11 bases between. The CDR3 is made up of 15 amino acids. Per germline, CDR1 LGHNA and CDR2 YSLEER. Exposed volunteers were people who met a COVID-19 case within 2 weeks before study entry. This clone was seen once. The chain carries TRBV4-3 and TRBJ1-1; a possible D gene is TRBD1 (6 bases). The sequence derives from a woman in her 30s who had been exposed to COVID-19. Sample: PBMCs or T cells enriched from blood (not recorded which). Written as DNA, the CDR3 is TGCGCCAGCAGCCAGGGACATATACTGAACACTGAAGCTTTCTTT. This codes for CASSQGHILNTEAFF.